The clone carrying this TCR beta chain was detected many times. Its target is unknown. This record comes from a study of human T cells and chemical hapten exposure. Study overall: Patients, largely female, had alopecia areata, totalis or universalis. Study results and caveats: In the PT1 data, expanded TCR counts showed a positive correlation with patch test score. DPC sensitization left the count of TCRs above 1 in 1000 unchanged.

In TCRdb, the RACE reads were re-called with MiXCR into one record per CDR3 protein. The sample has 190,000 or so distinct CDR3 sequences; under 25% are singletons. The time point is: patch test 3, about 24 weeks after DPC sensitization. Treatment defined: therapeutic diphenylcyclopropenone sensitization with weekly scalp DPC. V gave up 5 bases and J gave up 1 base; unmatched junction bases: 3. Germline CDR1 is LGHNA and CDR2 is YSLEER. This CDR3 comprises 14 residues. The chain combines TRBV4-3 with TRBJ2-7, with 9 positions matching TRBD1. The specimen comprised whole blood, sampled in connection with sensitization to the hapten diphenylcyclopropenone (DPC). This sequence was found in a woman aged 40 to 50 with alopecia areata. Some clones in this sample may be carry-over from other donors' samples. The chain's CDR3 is CASSSGTGSYEQYF. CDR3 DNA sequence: TGCGCCAGCAGCTCCGGGACAGGGTCCTACGAGCAGTACTTC.